The 22 T cell receptor beta chains given below trace back to one sample, sequenced in a study of Ad26.COV2.S vaccination and SARS-CoV-2 variants. Specified treatment: roughly 18 received Ad26.COV2.S at low or high dose, single or two shots; several received placebo; per-sample allocation not given. The investigators took samples on day 63 after the first vaccine or placebo injection. Data came from immunoSEQ multiplex PCR; TCRdb stores just in-frame clones and leaves some out. The sample shows roughly 320,000 clones, 86% of them seen only once. The sequencing used peripheral blood, collected in a trial of Ad26.COV2.S vaccine versus placebo. The receptors come from a person between 18 and 59 years old who received the Ad26.COV2.S COVID-19 vaccine or a placebo.

This rearrangement joins TRBV3-1 (or the pseudogene TRBV3-2) to TRBJ2-2; D is unresolved. Trimming pared 4 bases from V and 3 bases from J, leaving 3 bases between. Germline lookup yields CDR1 LGHDT and CDR2 YNNKEL (reference sequence). CDR3 length equals 12 residues. CDR3 DNA sequence: TGTGCCAGCAGCCTTTACACCGGGGAGCTGTTTTTT. It translates to CASSLYTGELFF.

The J gene is TRBJ1-2, the V gene TRBV30; D is ambiguous. The germline CDR1 and CDR2 sequences are GTSNPN and SVGIG (reference sequence). V was pared by 0 bases and J by 0 bases, with 14 bases between. This CDR3 comprises 16 residues. The CDR3 DNA follows: TGTGCCTGGAGTGTACGAGTGGGCTCAGCTAACTATGGCTACACCTTC. Translating gives CAWSVRVGSANYGYTF.

V gene TRBV27 combines with J gene TRBJ1-1; D is undetermined. The V gene's germline CDR1 is MNHEY and CDR2 SMNVEV (reference sequence). This CDR3 has 15 residues. V was cut by 3 bases and J by 4 bases, with 15 bases left in between. CDR3 bases: TGTGCCAGCAGTTTTGGTCGCCCCCCGCTCACTGAAGCTTTCTTT. Protein product: CASSFGRPPLTEAFF.

The chain is built from TRBV19 and TRBJ2-1; TRBD1 aligns across 7 bases. The CDR3 is made up of 16 amino acids. Looked up from germline, CDR1 is LNHDA and CDR2 is SQIVND (reference sequence). V lost 3 bases to trimming and J lost 7 bases; unmatched junction nucleotides: 12. The CDR3 spells CASSMRQLTGRNEQFF. CDR3 coding DNA: TGTGCCAGTAGTATGAGGCAATTGACAGGGCGAAATGAGCAGTTCTTC. Based on the CDR3 plus reference TRBV19 and TRBJ2-1, the full variable domain is DGGITQSPKYLFRKEGQNVTLSCEQNLNHDAMYWYRQDPGQGLRLIYYSQIVNDFQKGDIAEGYSVSREKKESFPLTVTSAQKNPTAFYLCASSMRQLTGRNEQFFGPGTRLTVL.

This clone was seen a single time. The V call is TRBV9, the J call TRBJ2-5, with 9 bases matching TRBD2. V trimming: 0 bases; J trimming: 4 bases; junction bases outside the gene matches: 7. Germline CDR1 and CDR2: SGDLS and YYNGEE. This CDR3 has 16 amino acids. The CDR3 DNA reads TGTGCCAGCAGCGTAGAGTCTAGCGGGGCGGGAGAGACCCAGTACTTC. Translated, it gives CASSVESSGAGETQYF. Full variable domain (missing parts from reference TRBV9 and TRBJ2-5): DSGVTQTPKHLITATGQRVTLRCSPRSGDLSVYWYQQSLDQGLQFLIQYYNGEERAKGNILERFSAQQFPDLHSELNLSSLELGDSALYFCASSVESSGAGETQYFGPGTRLLVL.

This clone was seen just once. The CDR3 nucleotides are TGTGCCAGCAGCTTTCCCCGGACTAGCGGGGGGAGCTCCTACAATGAGCAGTTCTTC. This gives the protein CASSFPRTSGGSSYNEQFF. The chain uses TRBV5-8 and TRBJ2-1, with 14 bases that match TRBD2. CDR1 SGHTS and CDR2 YDEGEE come from the germline V gene. The CDR3 consists of 19 residues. V lost 2 bases to trimming and J lost 0 bases; unmatched junction nucleotides: 7.

The chain is built from TRBV11-2 and TRBJ1-2; 11 positions agree with TRBD1. Per the germline V gene, CDR1 is SGHAT and CDR2 is FQNNGV. This CDR3 comprises 13 residues. With V trimmed by 9 bases and J by 8 bases, 8 bases remained unmatched. For the CDR3, the DNA is TGTGCCAGTGGGTGGGACAGGGGGAGCGGCTACACCTTC. Its protein is CASGWDRGSGYTF.

V is TRBV7-8 and J is TRBJ1-6; possible D gene TRBD1, 6 bases. Germline V lookup: CDR1 SGHVS, CDR2 FQNEAQ. V dropped 3 bases and J dropped 16 bases, with 25 bases sitting between them. CDR3 length: 16 amino acids. The CDR3 nucleotides read TGTGCCAGCAGCTTCCGAACCTTAACAGGGCACGACCTACTCCACTTT. It codes for CASSFRTLTGHDLLHF. The variable domain in full, with the rest retrieved from reference TRBV7-8 and TRBJ1-6, is GAGVSQSPRYKVAKRGQDVALRCDPISGHVSLFWYQQALGQGPEFLTYFQNEAQLDKSGLPSDRFFAERPEGSVSTLKIQRTQQEDSAVYLCASSFRTLTGHDLLHFGNGTRLTVT.

The chain employs TRBV3-1 (or the pseudogene TRBV3-2) and TRBJ2-3; 8 nucleotides align to TRBD2. Germline V gene data show CDR1 as LGHDT and CDR2 as YNNKEL (reference sequence). Unmatched junction bases numbered 8, after V lost 5 bases and J lost 4 bases. This CDR3 has 15 residues. This chain's CDR3 is CASSSLGGGSDTQYF. DNA for the CDR3: TGTGCCAGCAGCTCGTTAGGCGGGGGGTCAGATACGCAGTATTTT.

The table lists this clone with a count of one. The chain joins TRBV15 to TRBJ1-3; TRBD1 aligns across 7 bases. V was pared by 5 bases and J by 2 bases, with 12 bases of the junction left unmatched. Germline CDR1 and CDR2: LNHNV and YYDKDF (reference sequence). The CDR3 is 17 residues long. CDR3 in DNA: TGTGCCACCAGCCGACCGACAGGGTTTCTTACTGGAAACACCATATATTTT. Amino acid sequence: CATSRPTGFLTGNTIYF.

The chain uses TRBV18 and TRBJ1-1; D gene ambiguous. The CDR3 is 14 amino acids. Looked up from germline, CDR1 is KGHSH and CDR2 is LQKENI. Trimming removed 0 bases at V and 1 base at J, with 6 bases between. CDR3: CASSPPERNTEAFF. In DNA, the CDR3 is TGTGCCAGCTCACCACCGGAAAGGAACACTGAAGCTTTCTTT.

This clone was found once. CDR3 nucleotides: TGTGCCAGCAGCCCTCCGAAAAGAACAGGGCTCTCCTACGAGCAGTACTTC. This translates into CASSPPKRTGLSYEQYF. This chain connects TRBV7-2 to TRBJ2-7, with D tentatively TRBD1 (6 bases). Germline CDR1 SGHTA, CDR2 FQGNSA. Trimming shortened V by 5 bases and J by 0 bases, and 20 bases separated the two germline ends. The CDR3 is 17 residues long.

V and J are TRBV20-1 and TRBJ1-3; D gene unclear. The germline gives CDR1 DFQATT, CDR2 SNEGSKA (reference sequence). V was cut by 4 bases and J by 4 bases, with 5 bases left in between. There are 11 residues in the CDR3. The CDR3 nucleotides read TGCAGTGCTATTACCGGAAACACCATATATTTT. This translates into CSAITGNTIYF.

The CDR3 spells CASRTILGFEQYF. The DNA for the CDR3 is TGTGCCAGCAGAACAATTCTTGGGTTCGAGCAGTACTTC. V gene TRBV6-5 combines with J gene TRBJ2-7; D is undetermined. The CDR3 runs 13 residues. Germline loops: CDR1 MNHEY, CDR2 SVGAGI. Trimming pared 6 bases from V and 6 bases from J, leaving 15 bases between.

The rearrangement links TRBV6-4 to TRBJ2-6; no clear D. The CDR3 spans 15 residues. CDR1 MRHNA and CDR2 SNTAGT come from the germline V gene. The V and J ends lost 2 bases and 2 bases respectively, with 7 bases between them. The CDR3 loop is CASSDTGAGANVLTF. The CDR3 bases are TGTGCCAGCAGTGACACGGGCGCTGGGGCCAACGTCCTGACTTTC.

V gene TRBV5-6 combines with J gene TRBJ1-1; TRBD1 is a possible D gene (5 bases). Between the trimmed V and J ends, which lost 2 bases and 4 bases, there was a span of 12 bases. The germline CDR1 and CDR2 sequences are SGHDT and YYEEEE. This CDR3 is 14 amino acids long. CDR3 protein: CASSFRGGVTEAFF. In DNA, the CDR3 is TGTGCCAGCAGCTTTAGGGGAGGGGTCACTGAAGCTTTCTTT. The entire variable domain, with the rest obtained from reference TRBV5-6 and TRBJ1-1, is as follows: DAGVTQSPTHLIKTRGQQVTLRCSPKSGHDTVSWYQQALGQGPQFIFQYYEEEERQRGNFPDRFSGHQFPNYSSELNVNALLLGDSALYLCASSFRGGVTEAFFGQGTRLTVV.

The CDR3 DNA sequence: TGTGCCAGCAGTAAAACGTATGGGGGCTCTGGCTACACCTTC. It is translated as CASSKTYGGSGYTF. V is TRBV7-6 and J is TRBJ1-2, with D perhaps matching TRBD1 (6 bases). This CDR3 region has 14 residues. Germline V CDR1 and CDR2: SGHVS, FNYEAQ. V shed 6 bases and J shed 7 bases, with 18 bases lying between them.

The J gene is TRBJ1-6, the V gene TRBV2; TRBD1 might be the D (5 bases). The V gene's germline CDR1 is SNHLY and CDR2 FYNNEI. CDR3 length equals 13 residues. V gave up 8 bases and J gave up 7 bases, with 12 bases separating them. The CDR3 protein is CASRGEINSPLHF. The CDR3 DNA sequence: TGTGCCAGCCGGGGGGAAATCAATTCACCCCTCCACTTT. The complete variable domain, with remaining parts taken from reference TRBV2 and TRBJ1-6, reads EPEVTQTPSHQVTQMGQEVILRCVPISNHLYFYWYRQILGQKVEFLVSFYNNEISEKSEIFDDQFSVERPDGSNFTLKIRSTKLEDSAMYFCASRGEINSPLHFGNGTRLTVT.

The chain carries TRBV2 and TRBJ1-6; TRBD1 aligns across 7 bases. The CDR3 is 15 amino acids. Trimming removed 6 bases from V and 5 bases from J; junction bases left unmatched: 7. CDR1 SNHLY and CDR2 FYNNEI come from the germline V gene. As DNA, the CDR3 is TGTGCCAGCAGCTTCGGACAGGCTAATAATTCACCCCTCCACTTT. Protein: CASSFGQANNSPLHF.

The rearrangement joins TRBV6-2 or TRBV6-3 to TRBJ1-4, with TRBD1 as a possible D gene (6 bases). V lost 6 bases to trimming and J lost 8 bases, with 10 bases between them. Germline V gives CDR1 MNHEY, CDR2 SVGEGT. CDR3 length equals 12 residues. This chain's CDR3 is CASSGTYEKLFF. Written as DNA, the CDR3 is TGTGCCAGCAGCGGGACATACGAAAAACTGTTTTTT.

V is TRBV27 and J is TRBJ2-1; the D is unclear. Trimming cost V 2 bases and J 1 base, with 9 bases left between them. CDR3 size: 15 residues. Per germline, CDR1 MNHEY and CDR2 SMNVEV (reference sequence). The DNA of the CDR3 is TGTGCCAGCAGTTTAATAGGGATTTCCTACAATGAGCAGTTCTTC. Protein: CASSLIGISYNEQFF.

V and J are TRBV2 and TRBJ1-1; 7 bases are a match to TRBD1. Germline assignment: CDR1 SNHLY and CDR2 FYNNEI. The CDR3 covers 15 residues. The ends lost 4 bases at V and 0 bases at J; junction bases unmatched: 5. This CDR3 is CASSVTGQLNTEAFF. CDR3 bases: TGTGCCAGCAGTGTTACGGGACAGCTGAACACTGAAGCTTTCTTT.